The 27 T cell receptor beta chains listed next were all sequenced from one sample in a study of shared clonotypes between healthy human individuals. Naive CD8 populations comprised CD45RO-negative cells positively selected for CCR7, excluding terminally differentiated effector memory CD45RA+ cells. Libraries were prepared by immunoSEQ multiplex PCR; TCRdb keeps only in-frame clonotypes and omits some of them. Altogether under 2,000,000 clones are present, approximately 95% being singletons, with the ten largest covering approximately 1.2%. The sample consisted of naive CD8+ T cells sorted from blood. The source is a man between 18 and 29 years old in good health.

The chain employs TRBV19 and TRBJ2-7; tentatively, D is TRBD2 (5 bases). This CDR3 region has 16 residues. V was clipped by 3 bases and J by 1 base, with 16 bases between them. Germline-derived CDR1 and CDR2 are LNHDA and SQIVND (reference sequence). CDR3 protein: CASSMGAGTMSYEQYF. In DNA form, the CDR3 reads TGTGCCAGTAGTATGGGAGCAGGTACGATGTCCTACGAGCAGTACTTC.

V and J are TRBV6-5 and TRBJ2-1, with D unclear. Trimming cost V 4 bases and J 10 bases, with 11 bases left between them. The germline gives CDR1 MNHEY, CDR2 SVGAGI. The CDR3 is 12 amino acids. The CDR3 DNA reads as TGTGCCAGCAGTTCCTACACTTCAGAGCAGTTCTTC. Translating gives CASSSYTSEQFF.

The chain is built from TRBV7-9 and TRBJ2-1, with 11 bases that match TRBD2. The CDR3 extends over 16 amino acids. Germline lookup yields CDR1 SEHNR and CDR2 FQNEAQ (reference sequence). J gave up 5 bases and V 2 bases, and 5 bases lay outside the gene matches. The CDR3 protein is CASSLPLAGGHNEQFF. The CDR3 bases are TGTGCCAGCAGCTTACCGCTAGCGGGAGGACACAATGAGCAGTTCTTC.

The CDR3 DNA sequence: TGTGCCAGCAGCTTAACCCCGGACAACTATGGCTACACCTTC. Translated, it gives CASSLTPDNYGYTF. V is TRBV7-2 and J is TRBJ1-2; no clear D. The V and J ends lost 2 bases and 2 bases respectively, with 9 bases between them. The CDR3 runs to 14 residues. Per the germline V gene, CDR1 is SGHTA and CDR2 is FQGNSA. Together with reference TRBV7-2 and TRBJ1-2, the CDR3 gives the full variable domain: GAGVSQSPSNKVTEKGKDVELRCDPISGHTALYWYRQSLGQGLEFLIYFQGNSAPDKSGLPSDRFSAERTGGSVSTLTIQRTQQEDSAVYLCASSLTPDNYGYTFGSGTRLTVV.

CDR3 sequence reads: CASSLLGRGYYEQYF. DNA for the CDR3: TGCGCCAGCAGCTTGTTGGGACGGGGATACTACGAGCAGTACTTC. This chain joins TRBV5-1 and TRBJ2-5, with D perhaps TRBD1 or TRBD2 (5 bases each). The last part of the DNA fits TRBJ2-7 better; the J call may be wrong. Germline V gene sequence: CDR1 SGHRS, CDR2 YFSETQ. The CDR3 covers 15 residues.

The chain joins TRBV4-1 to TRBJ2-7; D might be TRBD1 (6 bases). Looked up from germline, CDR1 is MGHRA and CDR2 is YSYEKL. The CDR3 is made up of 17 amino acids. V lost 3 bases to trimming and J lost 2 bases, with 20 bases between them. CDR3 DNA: TGCGCCAGCAGCCATCCCAGGGTCCAGGGGATAACCTACGAGCAGTACTTC. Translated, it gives CASSHPRVQGITYEQYF.

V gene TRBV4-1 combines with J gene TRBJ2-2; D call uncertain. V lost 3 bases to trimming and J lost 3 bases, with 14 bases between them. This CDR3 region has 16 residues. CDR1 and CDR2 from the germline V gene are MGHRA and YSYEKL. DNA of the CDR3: TGCGCCAGCAGCCATCCGCCGTCCCTCTACACCGGGGAGCTGTTTTTT. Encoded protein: CASSHPPSLYTGELFF.

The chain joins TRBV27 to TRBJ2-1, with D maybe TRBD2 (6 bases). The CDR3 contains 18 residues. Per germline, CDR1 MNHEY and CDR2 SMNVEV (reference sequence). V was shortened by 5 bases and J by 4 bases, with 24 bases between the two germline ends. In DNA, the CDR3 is TGTGCCAGCAGTCCCTCCCTGGTAGCGGCCACTCCTTACAATGAGCAGTTCTTC. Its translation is CASSPSLVAATPYNEQFF.

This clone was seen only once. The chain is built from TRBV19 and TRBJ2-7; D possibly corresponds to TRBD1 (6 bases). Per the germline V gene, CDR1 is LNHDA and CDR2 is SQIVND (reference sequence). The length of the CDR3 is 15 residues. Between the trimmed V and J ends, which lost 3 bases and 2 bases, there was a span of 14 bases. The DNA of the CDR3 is TGTGCCAGTAGTATGGTTGGGCAGGGGACCTACGAGCAGTACTTC. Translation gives CASSMVGQGTYEQYF.

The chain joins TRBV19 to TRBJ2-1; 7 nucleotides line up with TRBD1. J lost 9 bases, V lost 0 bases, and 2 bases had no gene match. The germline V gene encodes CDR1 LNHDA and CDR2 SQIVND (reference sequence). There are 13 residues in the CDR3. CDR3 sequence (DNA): TGTGCCAGTAGTATAGAAGGGGGCGGTGAGCAGTTCTTC. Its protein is CASSIEGGGEQFF.

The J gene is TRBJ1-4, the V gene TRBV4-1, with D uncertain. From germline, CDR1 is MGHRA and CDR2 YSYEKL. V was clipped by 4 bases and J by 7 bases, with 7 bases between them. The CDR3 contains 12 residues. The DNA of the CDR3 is TGCGCCAGCAGCCTAGAGGGTGAAAAACTGTTTTTT. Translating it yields CASSLEGEKLFF.

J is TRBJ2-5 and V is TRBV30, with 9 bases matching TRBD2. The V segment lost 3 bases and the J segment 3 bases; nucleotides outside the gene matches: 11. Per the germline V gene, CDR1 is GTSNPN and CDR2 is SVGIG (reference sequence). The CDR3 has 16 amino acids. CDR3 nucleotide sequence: TGTGCCTGGAGGGGGGGTGGTAGCGGGAGCGAAGAGACCCAGTACTTC. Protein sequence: CAWRGGGSGSEETQYF.

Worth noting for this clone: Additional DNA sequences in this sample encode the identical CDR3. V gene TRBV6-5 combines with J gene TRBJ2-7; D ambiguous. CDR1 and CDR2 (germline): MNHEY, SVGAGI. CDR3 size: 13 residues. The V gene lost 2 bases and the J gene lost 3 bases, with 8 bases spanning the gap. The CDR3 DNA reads TGTGCCAGCAGTTACGGGCGCGGCTACGAGCAGTACTTC. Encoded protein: CASSYGRGYEQYF.

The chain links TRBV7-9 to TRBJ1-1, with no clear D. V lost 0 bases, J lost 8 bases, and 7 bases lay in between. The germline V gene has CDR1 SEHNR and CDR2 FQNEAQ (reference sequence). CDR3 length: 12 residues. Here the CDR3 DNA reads TGTGCCAGCAGCTTAGCGAGGAAGGAAGCTTTCTTT. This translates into CASSLARKEAFF. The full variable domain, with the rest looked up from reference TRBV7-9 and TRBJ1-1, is DTGVSQNPRHKITKRGQNVTFRCDPISEHNRLYWYRQTLGQGPEFLTYFQNEAQLEKSRLLSDRFSAERPKGSFSTLEIQRTEQGDSAMYLCASSLARKEAFFGQGTRLTVV.

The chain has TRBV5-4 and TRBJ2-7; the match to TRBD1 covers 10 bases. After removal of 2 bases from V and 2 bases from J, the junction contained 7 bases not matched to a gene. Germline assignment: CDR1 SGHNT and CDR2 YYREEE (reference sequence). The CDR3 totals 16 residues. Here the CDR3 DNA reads TGTGCCAGCAGCTTCGGCTCCGGGACAGGGGCCTACGAGCAGTACTTC. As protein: CASSFGSGTGAYEQYF.

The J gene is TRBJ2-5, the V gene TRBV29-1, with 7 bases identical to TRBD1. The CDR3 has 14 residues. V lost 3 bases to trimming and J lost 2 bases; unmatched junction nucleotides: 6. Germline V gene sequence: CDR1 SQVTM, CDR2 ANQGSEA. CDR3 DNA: TGCAGCGTTGAGGACAGGCTCGGGCAAGAGACCCAGTACTTC. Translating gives CSVEDRLGQETQYF.

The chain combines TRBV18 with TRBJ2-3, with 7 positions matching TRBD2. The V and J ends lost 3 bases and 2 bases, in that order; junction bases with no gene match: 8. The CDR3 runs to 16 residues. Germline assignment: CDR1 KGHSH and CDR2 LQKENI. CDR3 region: CASSPGEGAPTDTQYF. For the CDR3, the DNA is TGTGCCAGCTCACCGGGGGAGGGAGCTCCCACAGATACGCAGTATTTT.

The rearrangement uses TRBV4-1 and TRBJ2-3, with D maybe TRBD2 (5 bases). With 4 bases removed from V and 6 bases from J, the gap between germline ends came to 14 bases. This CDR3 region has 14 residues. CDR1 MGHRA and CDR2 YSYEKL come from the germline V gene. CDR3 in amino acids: CASSPTSAQDTQYF. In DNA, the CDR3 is TGCGCCAGCAGCCCTACTAGTGCACAGGATACGCAGTATTTT.

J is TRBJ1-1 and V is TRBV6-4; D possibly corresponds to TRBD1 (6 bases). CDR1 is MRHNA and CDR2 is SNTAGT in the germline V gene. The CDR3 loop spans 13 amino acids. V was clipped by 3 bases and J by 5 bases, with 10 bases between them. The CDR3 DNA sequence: TGTGCCAGCAGTGAGGGGGCAGGGACTGAAGCTTTCTTT. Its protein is CASSEGAGTEAFF.

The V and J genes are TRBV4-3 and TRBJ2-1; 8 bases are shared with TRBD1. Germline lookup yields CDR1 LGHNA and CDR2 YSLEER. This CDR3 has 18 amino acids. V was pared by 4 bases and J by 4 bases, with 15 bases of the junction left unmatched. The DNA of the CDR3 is TGCGCCAGCAGCCCGACTTACCTTCGACAGGGGAGGTACAATGAGCAGTTCTTC. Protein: CASSPTYLRQGRYNEQFF.

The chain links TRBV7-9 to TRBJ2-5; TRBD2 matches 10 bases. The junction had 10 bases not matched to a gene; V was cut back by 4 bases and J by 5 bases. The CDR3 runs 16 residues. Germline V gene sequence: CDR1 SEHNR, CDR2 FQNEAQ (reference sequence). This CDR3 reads CASSSMTSGRVETQYF. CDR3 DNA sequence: TGTGCCAGCAGCTCGATGACTAGCGGGCGGGTGGAGACCCAGTACTTC.

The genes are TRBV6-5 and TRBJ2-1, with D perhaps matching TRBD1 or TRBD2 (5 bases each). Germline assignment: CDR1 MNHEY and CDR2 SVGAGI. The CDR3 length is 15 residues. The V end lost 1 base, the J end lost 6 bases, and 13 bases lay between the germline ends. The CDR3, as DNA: TGTGCCAGCAGTTACTGGCTAGGGGAGACCAATGAGCAGTTCTTC. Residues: CASSYWLGETNEQFF.

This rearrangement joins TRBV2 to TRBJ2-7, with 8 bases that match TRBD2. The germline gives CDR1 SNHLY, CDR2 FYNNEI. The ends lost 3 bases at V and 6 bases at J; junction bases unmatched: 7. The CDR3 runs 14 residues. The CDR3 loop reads CASSDPGGASEQYF. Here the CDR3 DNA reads TGTGCCAGCAGTGACCCCGGGGGGGCCTCCGAGCAGTACTTC.

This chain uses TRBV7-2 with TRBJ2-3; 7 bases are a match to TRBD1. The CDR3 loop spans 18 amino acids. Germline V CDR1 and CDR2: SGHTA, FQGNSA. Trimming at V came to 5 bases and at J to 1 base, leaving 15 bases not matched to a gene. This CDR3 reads CASSHSRQGPIGTDTQYF. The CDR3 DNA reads TGTGCCAGCAGCCACAGCCGACAGGGCCCAATCGGCACAGATACGCAGTATTTT.

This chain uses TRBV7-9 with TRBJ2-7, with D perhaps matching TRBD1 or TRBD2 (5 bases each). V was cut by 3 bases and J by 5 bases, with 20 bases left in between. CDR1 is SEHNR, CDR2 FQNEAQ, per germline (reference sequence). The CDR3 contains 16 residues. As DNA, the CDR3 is TGTGCCAGCAGCTTCCCCCAGGCAGGGAGTGACCACGAGCAGTACTTC. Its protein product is CASSFPQAGSDHEQYF.

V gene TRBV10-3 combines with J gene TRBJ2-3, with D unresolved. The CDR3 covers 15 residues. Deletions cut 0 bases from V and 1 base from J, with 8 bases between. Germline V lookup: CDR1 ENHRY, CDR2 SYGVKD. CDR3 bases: TGTGCCATCAGTGAGTCGGCGGCCGGCACAGATACGCAGTATTTT. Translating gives CAISESAAGTDTQYF.

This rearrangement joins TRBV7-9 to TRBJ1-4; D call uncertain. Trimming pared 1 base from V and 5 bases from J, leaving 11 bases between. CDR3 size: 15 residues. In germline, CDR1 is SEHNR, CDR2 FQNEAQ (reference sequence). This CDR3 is CASSLEGSLNEKLFF. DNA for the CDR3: TGTGCCAGCAGCTTAGAAGGGAGTCTGAATGAAAAACTGTTTTTT. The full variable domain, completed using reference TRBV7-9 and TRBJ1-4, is DTGVSQNPRHKITKRGQNVTFRCDPISEHNRLYWYRQTLGQGPEFLTYFQNEAQLEKSRLLSDRFSAERPKGSFSTLEIQRTEQGDSAMYLCASSLEGSLNEKLFFGSGTQLSVL.